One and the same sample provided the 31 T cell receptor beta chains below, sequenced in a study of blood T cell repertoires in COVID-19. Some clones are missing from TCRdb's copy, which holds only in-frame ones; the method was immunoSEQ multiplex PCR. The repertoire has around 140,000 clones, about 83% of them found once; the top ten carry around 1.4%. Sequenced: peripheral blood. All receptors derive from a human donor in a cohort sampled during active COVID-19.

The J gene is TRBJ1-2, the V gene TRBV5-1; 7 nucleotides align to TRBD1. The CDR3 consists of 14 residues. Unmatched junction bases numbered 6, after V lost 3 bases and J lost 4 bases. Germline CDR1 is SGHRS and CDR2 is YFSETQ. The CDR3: CASSWGTEIYGYTF. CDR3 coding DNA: TGCGCCAGCAGCTGGGGGACAGAGATCTATGGCTACACCTTC.

CDR3 bases: TGTGCCAGCAGCCACAATAACAGGGCGAACACCGGGGAGCTGTTTTTT. It translates to CASSHNNRANTGELFF. This rearrangement joins TRBV14 to TRBJ2-2, with TRBD1 as a possible D gene (6 bases). Trimming removed 3 bases at V and 0 bases at J, with 11 bases between. The V gene's germline CDR1 is SGHDN and CDR2 FVKESK. CDR3 length equals 16 residues.

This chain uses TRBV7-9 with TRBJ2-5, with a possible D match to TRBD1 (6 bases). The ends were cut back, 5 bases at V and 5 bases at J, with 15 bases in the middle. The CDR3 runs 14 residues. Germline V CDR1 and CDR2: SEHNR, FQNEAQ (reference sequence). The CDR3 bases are TGTGCCAGCAGCCTACAAACAGGGTCGGAGACCCAGTACTTC. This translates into CASSLQTGSETQYF.

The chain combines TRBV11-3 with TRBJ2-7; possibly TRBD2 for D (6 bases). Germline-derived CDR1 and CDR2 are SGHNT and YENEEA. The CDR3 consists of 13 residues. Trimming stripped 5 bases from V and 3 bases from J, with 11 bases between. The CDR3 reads CASSAGRDYEQYF. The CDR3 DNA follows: TGTGCCAGCAGCGCGGGACGGGACTACGAGCAGTACTTC.

CDR3 nucleotides: TGTGCCAGCAGCTTATACAGGGGAGGTCAGCCCCAGCATTTT. Translating it yields CASSLYRGGQPQHF. The chain joins TRBV5-6 to TRBJ1-5; TRBD1 aligns across 7 bases. CDR1 and CDR2 from the germline V gene are SGHDT and YYEEEE. CDR3 length: 14 amino acids. Unmatched junction bases numbered 5, after V lost 2 bases and J lost 6 bases.

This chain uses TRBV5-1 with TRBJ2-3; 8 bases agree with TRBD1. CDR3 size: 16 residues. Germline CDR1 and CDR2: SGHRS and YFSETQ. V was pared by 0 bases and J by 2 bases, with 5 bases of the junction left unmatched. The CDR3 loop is CASSLEGTGYTDTQYF. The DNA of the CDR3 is TGCGCCAGCAGCTTGGAGGGGACAGGCTACACAGATACGCAGTATTTT. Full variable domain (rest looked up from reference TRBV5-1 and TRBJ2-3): KAGVTQTPRYLIKTRGQQVTLSCSPISGHRSVSWYQQTPGQGLQFLFEYFSETQRNKGNFPGRFSGRQFSNSRSEMNVSTLELGDSALYLCASSLEGTGYTDTQYFGPGTRLTVL.

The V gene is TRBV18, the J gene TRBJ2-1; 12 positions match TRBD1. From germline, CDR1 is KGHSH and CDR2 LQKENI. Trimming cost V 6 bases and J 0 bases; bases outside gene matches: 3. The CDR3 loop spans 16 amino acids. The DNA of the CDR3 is TGTGCCAGCTCGCGGGGACAGGGGGCCTCCTACAATGAGCAGTTCTTC. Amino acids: CASSRGQGASYNEQFF.

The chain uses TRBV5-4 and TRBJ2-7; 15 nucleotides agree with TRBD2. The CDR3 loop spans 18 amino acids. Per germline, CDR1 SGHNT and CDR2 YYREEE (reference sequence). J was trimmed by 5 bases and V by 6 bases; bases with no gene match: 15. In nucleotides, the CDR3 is TGTGCCAGCACCCGAGACGGACTAGCGGGAGGGACAGGGGACGAGCAGTACTTC. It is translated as CASTRDGLAGGTGDEQYF.

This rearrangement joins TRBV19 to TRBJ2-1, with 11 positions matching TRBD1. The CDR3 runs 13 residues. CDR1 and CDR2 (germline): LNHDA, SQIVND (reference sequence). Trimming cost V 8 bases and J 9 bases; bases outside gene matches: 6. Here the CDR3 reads CASFRTGGTEQFF. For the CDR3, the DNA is TGTGCCAGTTTTCGGACAGGGGGCACTGAGCAGTTCTTC.

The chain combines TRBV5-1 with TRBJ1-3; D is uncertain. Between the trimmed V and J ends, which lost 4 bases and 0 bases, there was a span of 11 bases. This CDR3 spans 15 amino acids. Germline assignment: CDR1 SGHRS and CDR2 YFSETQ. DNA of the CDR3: TGCGCCAGCAGCGGCCTCGGGGTCTCTGGAAACACCATATATTTT. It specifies CASSGLGVSGNTIYF. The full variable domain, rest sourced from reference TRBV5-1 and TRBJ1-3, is KAGVTQTPRYLIKTRGQQVTLSCSPISGHRSVSWYQQTPGQGLQFLFEYFSETQRNKGNFPGRFSGRQFSNSRSEMNVSTLELGDSALYLCASSGLGVSGNTIYFGEGSWLTVV.

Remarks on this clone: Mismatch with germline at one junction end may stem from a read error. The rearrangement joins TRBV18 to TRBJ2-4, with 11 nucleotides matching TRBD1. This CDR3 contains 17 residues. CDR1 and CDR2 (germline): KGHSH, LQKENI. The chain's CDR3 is CASSPLGPGQGVDIQYF. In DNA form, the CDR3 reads TGTGCCAGCTCCCCACTGGGGCCGGGACAGGGGGTCGACATTCAGTACTTC.

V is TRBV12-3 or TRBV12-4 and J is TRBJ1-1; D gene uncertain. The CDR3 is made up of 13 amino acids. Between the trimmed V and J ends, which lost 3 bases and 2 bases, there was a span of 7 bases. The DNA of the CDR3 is TGTGCCAGCAGTTTGGCCGCTAACACTGAAGCTTTCTTT. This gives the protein CASSLAANTEAFF.

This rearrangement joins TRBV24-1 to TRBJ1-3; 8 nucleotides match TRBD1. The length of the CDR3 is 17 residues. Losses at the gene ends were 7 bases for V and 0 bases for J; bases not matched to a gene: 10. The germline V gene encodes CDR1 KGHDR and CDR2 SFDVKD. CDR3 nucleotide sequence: TGTGCCACCAGGGGGCGCCTCGACAGGGGCTCTGGAAACACCATATATTTT. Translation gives CATRGRLDRGSGNTIYF.

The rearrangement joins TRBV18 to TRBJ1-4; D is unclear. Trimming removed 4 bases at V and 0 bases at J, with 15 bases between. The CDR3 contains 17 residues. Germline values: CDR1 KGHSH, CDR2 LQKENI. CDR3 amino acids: CASSQREITATNEKLFF. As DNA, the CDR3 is TGTGCCAGCTCACAACGGGAAATCACTGCAACTAATGAAAAACTGTTTTTT.

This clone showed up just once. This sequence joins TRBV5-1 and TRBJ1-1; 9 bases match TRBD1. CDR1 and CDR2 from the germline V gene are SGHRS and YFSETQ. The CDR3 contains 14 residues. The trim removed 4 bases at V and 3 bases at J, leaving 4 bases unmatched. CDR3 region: CASSLQGAYTEAFF. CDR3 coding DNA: TGCGCCAGCAGCCTACAGGGGGCCTACACTGAAGCTTTCTTT.

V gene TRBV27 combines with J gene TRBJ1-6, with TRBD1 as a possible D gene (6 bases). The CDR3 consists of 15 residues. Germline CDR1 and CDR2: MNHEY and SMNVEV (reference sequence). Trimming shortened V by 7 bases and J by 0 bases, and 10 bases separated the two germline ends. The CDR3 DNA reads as TGTGCCAGCACGCAGGGGAGCTCCTATAATTCACCCCTCCACTTT. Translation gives CASTQGSSYNSPLHF.

The chain's CDR3 is CASSTGTSAETQYF. The DNA of the CDR3 is TGCGCCAGCAGCACCGGGACTAGCGCGGAGACCCAGTACTTC. This chain uses TRBV5-1 with TRBJ2-5, with 10 bases fitting TRBD2. The CDR3 has 14 residues. Germline CDR1 is SGHRS and CDR2 is YFSETQ. V shed 4 bases and J 5 bases; nucleotides not matched to a gene: 5.

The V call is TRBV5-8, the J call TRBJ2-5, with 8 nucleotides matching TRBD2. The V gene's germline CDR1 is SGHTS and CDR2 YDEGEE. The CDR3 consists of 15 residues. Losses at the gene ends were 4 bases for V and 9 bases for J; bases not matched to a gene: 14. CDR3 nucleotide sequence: TGTGCCAGCAGCCCAACCTTCGGGAGGGCAAAGGCCCAGTACTTC. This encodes CASSPTFGRAKAQYF.

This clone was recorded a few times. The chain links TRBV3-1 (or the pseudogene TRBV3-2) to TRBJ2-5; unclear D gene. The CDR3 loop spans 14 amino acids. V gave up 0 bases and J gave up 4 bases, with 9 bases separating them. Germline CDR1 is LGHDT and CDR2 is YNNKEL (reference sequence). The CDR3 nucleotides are TGTGCCAGCAGCCAAGAGGTAGGCGGAGAGACCCAGTACTTC. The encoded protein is CASSQEVGGETQYF.

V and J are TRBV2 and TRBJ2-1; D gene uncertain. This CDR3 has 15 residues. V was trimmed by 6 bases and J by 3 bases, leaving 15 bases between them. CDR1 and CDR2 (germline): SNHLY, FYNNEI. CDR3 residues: CASSPEELGYNEQFF. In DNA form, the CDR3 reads TGTGCCAGCAGCCCAGAGGAACTGGGCTACAATGAGCAGTTCTTC.

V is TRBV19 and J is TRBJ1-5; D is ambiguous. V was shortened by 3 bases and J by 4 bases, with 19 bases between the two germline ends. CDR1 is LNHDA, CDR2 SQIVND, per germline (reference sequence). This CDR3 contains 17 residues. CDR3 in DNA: TGTGCCAGTAGTATGAGCCTGAGGGCCGGTGGGAATCAGCCCCAGCATTTT. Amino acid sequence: CASSMSLRAGGNQPQHF. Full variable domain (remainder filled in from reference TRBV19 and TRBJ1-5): DGGITQSPKYLFRKEGQNVTLSCEQNLNHDAMYWYRQDPGQGLRLIYYSQIVNDFQKGDIAEGYSVSREKKESFPLTVTSAQKNPTAFYLCASSMSLRAGGNQPQHFGDGTRLSIL.

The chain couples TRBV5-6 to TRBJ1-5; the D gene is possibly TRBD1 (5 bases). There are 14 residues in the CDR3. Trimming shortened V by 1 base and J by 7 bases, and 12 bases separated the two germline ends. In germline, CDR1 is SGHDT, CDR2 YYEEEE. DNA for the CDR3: TGTGCCAGCAGCTTGATGGGGGGTGGACAGCCCCAGCATTTT. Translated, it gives CASSLMGGGQPQHF.

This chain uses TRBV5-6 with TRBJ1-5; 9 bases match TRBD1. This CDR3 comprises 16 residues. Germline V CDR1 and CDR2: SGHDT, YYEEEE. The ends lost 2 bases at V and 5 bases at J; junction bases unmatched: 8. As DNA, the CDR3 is TGTGCCAGCAGCTTCGAGGACAGGGGCTTTCATCAGCCCCAGCATTTT. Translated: CASSFEDRGFHQPQHF.

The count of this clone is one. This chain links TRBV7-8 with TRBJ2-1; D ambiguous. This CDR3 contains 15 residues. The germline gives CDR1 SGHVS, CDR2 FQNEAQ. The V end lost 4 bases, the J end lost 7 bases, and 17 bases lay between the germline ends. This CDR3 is CASSSRGDLRNEQFF. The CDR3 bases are TGTGCCAGCAGCTCGCGTGGAGACCTTCGAAATGAGCAGTTCTTC. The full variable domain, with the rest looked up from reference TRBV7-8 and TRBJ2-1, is GAGVSQSPRYKVAKRGQDVALRCDPISGHVSLFWYQQALGQGPEFLTYFQNEAQLDKSGLPSDRFFAERPEGSVSTLKIQRTQQEDSAVYLCASSSRGDLRNEQFFGPGTRLTVL.

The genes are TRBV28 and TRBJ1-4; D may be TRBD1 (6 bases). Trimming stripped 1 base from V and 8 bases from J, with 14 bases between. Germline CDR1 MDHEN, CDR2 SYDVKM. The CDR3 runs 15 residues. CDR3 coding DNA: TGTGCCAGCAGTTTATTGGCCAAGGGGGAAGAAAAACTGTTTTTT. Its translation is CASSLLAKGEEKLFF.

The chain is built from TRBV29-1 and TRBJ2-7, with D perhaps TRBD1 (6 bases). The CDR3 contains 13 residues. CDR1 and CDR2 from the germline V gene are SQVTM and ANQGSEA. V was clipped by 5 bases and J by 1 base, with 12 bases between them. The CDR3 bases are TGCAGCGTTTACAGGGACGGATCCTACGAGCAGTACTTC. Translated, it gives CSVYRDGSYEQYF.

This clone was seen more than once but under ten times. This chain's CDR3 is CASSQEGYEQYF. The CDR3 nucleotides read TGCGCCAGCAGTCAGGAGGGGTACGAGCAGTACTTC. The J gene is TRBJ2-7, the V gene TRBV5-1, with D possibly being TRBD2 (6 bases). The CDR3 is 12 residues long. V lost 5 bases to trimming and J lost 4 bases, with 10 bases between them. Germline values: CDR1 SGHRS, CDR2 YFSETQ.

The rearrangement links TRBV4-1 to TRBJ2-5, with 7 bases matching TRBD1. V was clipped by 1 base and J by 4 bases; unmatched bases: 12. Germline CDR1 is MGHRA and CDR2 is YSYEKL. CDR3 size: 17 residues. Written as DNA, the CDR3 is TGCGCCAGCAGCCAAGGAGAGGGGGCAGGACGTAGAGAGACCCAGTACTTC. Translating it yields CASSQGEGAGRRETQYF.

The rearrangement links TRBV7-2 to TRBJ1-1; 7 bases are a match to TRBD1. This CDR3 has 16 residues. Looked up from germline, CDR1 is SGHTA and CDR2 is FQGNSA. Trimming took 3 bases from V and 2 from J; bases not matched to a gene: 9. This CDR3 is CASSFPLDRVNTEAFF. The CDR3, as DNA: TGTGCCAGCAGCTTTCCCCTCGACAGGGTAAACACTGAAGCTTTCTTT. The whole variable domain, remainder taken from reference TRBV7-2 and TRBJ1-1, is GAGVSQSPSNKVTEKGKDVELRCDPISGHTALYWYRQSLGQGLEFLIYFQGNSAPDKSGLPSDRFSAERTGGSVSTLTIQRTQQEDSAVYLCASSFPLDRVNTEAFFGQGTRLTVV.

The CDR3 is CSVDLTGSYEQYF. DNA for the CDR3: TGCAGCGTTGACCTTACAGGGTCGTACGAGCAGTACTTC. The rearrangement uses TRBV29-1 and TRBJ2-7; weak D call: TRBD1 (6 bases). From germline, CDR1 is SQVTM and CDR2 ANQGSEA. V lost 3 bases and J 4 bases, leaving 13 bases between the germline ends. CDR3 length equals 13 residues.

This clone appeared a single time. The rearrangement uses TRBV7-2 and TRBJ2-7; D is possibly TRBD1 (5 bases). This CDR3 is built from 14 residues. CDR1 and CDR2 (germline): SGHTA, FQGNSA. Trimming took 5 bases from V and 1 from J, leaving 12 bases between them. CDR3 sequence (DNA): TGTGCCAGCAGCACCAGCAGGGTATCCTACGAGCAGTACTTC. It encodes CASSTSRVSYEQYF.